This entry is about one T cell receptor (beta chain). Its specificity is not known. Produced via immunoSEQ multiplex PCR; TCRdb's table is partial and in-frame only. The table has approximately 58,000 clones, around 81% seen once. No infections or other immune events were documented during collection. This entry comes from a study of identifying expanded T cells in peripheral blood. Whole-study findings and limits: Across healthy donors, higher total template counts meant significantly greater roughly two-week count variance. Differentially abundant clones: around 1.2 between replicates, roughly 16 at 2 to 3 weeks, 19 to 20 at four.

V was pared by 0 bases and J by 4 bases, with 12 bases between. The CDR3 totals 15 residues. Germline values: CDR1 LGHNA, CDR2 YSLEER. Specimen: blood. The clonotype was recovered from a person aged 18 to 70 in good health. V usage is TRBV4-3 and J usage is TRBJ2-5, with D possibly being TRBD2 (5 bases). The CDR3 sequence: CASSQDLGSGETQYF. DNA for the CDR3: TGCGCCAGCAGCCAAGACTTGGGCAGCGGAGAGACCCAGTACTTC.